A single sample gave rise to the 9 T cell receptor beta chains below, sequenced in a study of T cells expressing NK-cell markers. TCRdb reprocessed the 5' RACE reads, keeping one entry per CDR3 protein, no DNA. The listing contains roughly 280,000 distinct CDR3 sequences. Sequenced: blood T cells: a sorted CD56 or NKG2C T cell subset, CD4+ or CD8+ T cells, or bulk PBMC T cells (not recorded which). These receptor sequences come from a man younger than 30 in good health.

This rearrangement joins TRBV5-1 to TRBJ1-1; lacking DNA, the TRBD1 call made by TCRdb goes unchecked. CDR3 length: 14 amino acids. Germline V gene sequence: CDR1 SGHRS, CDR2 YFSETQ. The chain's CDR3 is CASSSTGLHTEAFF.

The rearrangement joins TRBV12-3 or TRBV12-4 to TRBJ2-3; as DNA is missing, the TRBD1 call by TCRdb cannot be tested. The CDR3 is 14 residues long. This chain's CDR3 is CASRMTGFLDTQYF.

The V call is TRBV12-3 or TRBV12-4, the J call TRBJ2-3. CDR3 length: 13 amino acids. CDR3 sequence reads: CASISGRTDTQYF.

This chain joins TRBV13 and TRBJ2-5; TCRdb's D call of TRBD2 is untestable without DNA. Per germline, CDR1 PRHDT and CDR2 FYEKMQ (reference sequence). The CDR3 is 15 amino acids. Here the CDR3 reads CASSLDGPSRETQYF.

The V and J genes are TRBV20-1 and TRBJ2-1; TCRdb returns TRBD2, unconfirmable since there is no DNA. The germline gives CDR1 DFQATT, CDR2 SNEGSKA (reference sequence). The CDR3 totals 16 residues. Here the CDR3 reads CSARKGLAANYNEQFF.

This chain uses TRBV18 with TRBJ1-5. The CDR3 loop spans 17 amino acids. Germline V CDR1 and CDR2: KGHSH, LQKENI. This CDR3 is CASSRLQRWDSNQPQHF.

The gene calls are TRBV5-6 and TRBJ2-2; lacking DNA, the TRBD1 call made by TCRdb goes unchecked. The length of the CDR3 is 16 residues. Germline V lookup: CDR1 SGHDT, CDR2 YYEEEE. The CDR3 sequence: CASSGWTGINTGELFF.

The chain uses TRBV7-6 and TRBJ2-4; without DNA, the TCRdb call of TRBD1 cannot be checked. The length of the CDR3 is 18 residues. Germline V lookup: CDR1 SGHVS, CDR2 FNYEAQ. The CDR3 sequence: CASSPGYSRGLAKNIQYF.

The gene calls are TRBV10-3 and TRBJ2-3; the TCRdb call, TRBD2, lacks DNA for checking. Germline CDR1 ENHRY, CDR2 SYGVKD. The CDR3 is made up of 13 amino acids. The CDR3 region is CAITGGNADTQYF.